This entry describes one T cell receptor beta chain. The sample originates from a study of blood T cell repertoires in COVID-19. Germline V gene lookup returns CDR1 SGHRS and CDR2 YFSETQ. The V end was cut by 4 bases, the J end by 4 bases, with 11 bases between. The CDR3 runs 13 residues. TCRdb's table, derived via immunoSEQ multiplex PCR, lists solely in-frame clones and lacks some. The profile shows approximately 240,000 clones, approximately 90% of them singletons. The rearrangement joins TRBV5-1 to TRBJ2-5; a possible D gene is TRBD2 (5 bases). The clonotype was recovered from a young woman in a cohort exposed to, infected with or recovered from COVID-19 (not recorded which). Sequencing was done on a sample of PBMCs or T cells enriched from blood (not recorded which). CDR3 sequence: CASSTDYRETQYF. The CDR3 DNA sequence: TGCGCCAGCAGCACCGACTACCGAGAGACCCAGTACTTC. The complete variable domain, with remaining parts taken from reference TRBV5-1 and TRBJ2-5, reads KAGVTQTPRYLIKTRGQQVTLSCSPISGHRSVSWYQQTPGQGLQFLFEYFSETQRNKGNFPGRFSGRQFSNSRSEMNVSTLELGDSALYLCASSTDYRETQYFGPGTRLLVL.